Below, 28 T cell receptor beta chains from the same sample are listed, as sequenced in a study of blood T cell repertoires in COVID-19. Method: immunoSEQ multiplex PCR; TCRdb's copy keeps in-frame clones and lacks some. The sample holds some 35,000 clones, approximately 90% seen once. Sequenced: peripheral blood. These receptors originate from a human donor in a cohort sampled during active COVID-19.

V gene TRBV11-3 combines with J gene TRBJ1-4; TRBD1 agrees at 10 bases. V shed 5 bases and J 8 bases; nucleotides not matched to a gene: 5. Per the germline V gene, CDR1 is SGHNT and CDR2 is YENEEA. The CDR3 contains 14 residues. In DNA form, the CDR3 reads TGTGCCAGCAGCCCGGGACAGGGGAAAGAAAAACTGTTTTTT. Amino acids: CASSPGQGKEKLFF.

The rearrangement uses TRBV9 and TRBJ2-1, with 8 positions matching TRBD2. Trimming at V came to 4 bases and at J to 6 bases, leaving 6 bases not matched to a gene. The germline CDR1 and CDR2 sequences are SGDLS and YYNGEE. The CDR3 spans 14 residues. Written as DNA, the CDR3 is TGTGCCAGCAGCCCCCGGGGACTAGTCAATGAGCAGTTCTTC. Protein sequence: CASSPRGLVNEQFF.

V is TRBV5-1 and J is TRBJ2-5; 8 bases agree with TRBD1. This CDR3 comprises 16 residues. V was pared by 7 bases and J by 5 bases, with 16 bases of the junction left unmatched. CDR1 is SGHRS, CDR2 YFSETQ, per germline. The DNA of the CDR3 is TGCGCCAGCGGGAAAAGAGGACAGGGAGTAGGGGAGACCCAGTACTTC. It codes for CASGKRGQGVGETQYF.

In DNA, the CDR3 is TGTGCCAGCAGCTTGGAGGGGGTTTATAGTGAGCAGTTCTTC. As protein: CASSLEGVYSEQFF. This rearrangement joins TRBV5-8 to TRBJ2-1; a weak D match, TRBD1 (6 bases). The length of the CDR3 is 14 residues. The V gene lost 0 bases and the J gene lost 9 bases, with 13 bases spanning the gap. CDR1 SGHTS and CDR2 YDEGEE come from the germline V gene.

This clone appeared once. CDR3 amino acids: CASSPAGRAYEQYF. In DNA form, the CDR3 reads TGTGCCAGCTCACCGGCGGGACGTGCGTACGAGCAGTACTTC. The rearrangement links TRBV18 to TRBJ2-7; tentative D call: TRBD2 (6 bases). This CDR3 comprises 14 residues. V lost 3 bases, J lost 4 bases, and 13 bases lay in between. Germline assignment: CDR1 KGHSH and CDR2 LQKENI.

V and J are TRBV7-3 and TRBJ2-5; 9 nucleotides align to TRBD2. CDR1 is SGHTA and CDR2 is FQGTGA in the germline V gene. V lost 3 bases, J lost 2 bases, and 7 bases stayed unmatched. The CDR3 loop spans 16 amino acids. In DNA form, the CDR3 reads TGTGCCAGCAGCTTCCGCGGGGGGGTTCGACAAGAGACCCAGTACTTC. Its protein product is CASSFRGGVRQETQYF.

The chain employs TRBV18 and TRBJ2-1; possibly TRBD2 for D (6 bases). V lost 0 bases, J lost 10 bases, and 19 bases lay in between. Germline lookup yields CDR1 KGHSH and CDR2 LQKENI. The CDR3 is 16 residues long. The CDR3 reads CASSPPGKERGREQFF. The DNA for the CDR3 is TGTGCCAGCTCACCACCGGGGAAGGAGCGTGGGAGGGAGCAGTTCTTC.

V is TRBV4-1 and J is TRBJ1-3; D not certain. Looked up from germline, CDR1 is MGHRA and CDR2 is YSYEKL. Trimming removed 4 bases from V and 1 base from J, with 11 bases in between. The CDR3 consists of 15 residues. CDR3 DNA: TGCGCCAGCAGCCGGCCAGACGGGTCTGGAAACACCATATATTTT. Its protein product is CASSRPDGSGNTIYF.

The chain employs TRBV5-1 and TRBJ2-5, with D perhaps matching TRBD2 (6 bases). The germline V gene encodes CDR1 SGHRS and CDR2 YFSETQ. Trimming pared 1 base from V and 1 base from J, leaving 11 bases between. The CDR3 is 15 residues long. The CDR3 region has the DNA TGCGCCAGCAGCTTGATGGGGGGTCCCCAAGAGACCCAGTACTTC. Encoded protein: CASSLMGGPQETQYF.

The CDR3 nucleotides read TGTGCCAGCAGGGGGACAGGGAACCAAGAGACCCAGTACTTC. This sequence encodes CASRGTGNQETQYF. V usage is TRBV3-1 (or the pseudogene TRBV3-2) and J usage is TRBJ2-5, with 9 bases identical to TRBD1. The V gene end was trimmed by 6 bases and the J gene end by 0 bases; junction bases not matched to a gene: 2. The CDR3 spans 14 residues. Germline V gives CDR1 LGHDT, CDR2 YNNKEL (reference sequence).

The V call is TRBV5-1, the J call TRBJ2-1, with 7 bases identical to TRBD1. This CDR3 spans 16 amino acids. The trim removed 5 bases at V and 5 bases at J, leaving 13 bases unmatched. The germline V gene has CDR1 SGHRS and CDR2 YFSETQ. CDR3 sequence reads: CASSPSPGQTNNEQFF. CDR3 bases: TGCGCCAGCAGTCCCAGTCCGGGACAGACCAACAATGAGCAGTTCTTC.

This clone was observed a handful of times. The genes are TRBV4-1 and TRBJ2-7; 11 bases map to TRBD1. The CDR3 consists of 16 residues. Germline values: CDR1 MGHRA, CDR2 YSYEKL. The J segment lost 9 bases and the V segment lost 4 bases, leaving 14 bases of the junction unmatched. In DNA, the CDR3 is TGCGCCAGCAGCCCGGAACCTTGGACAGGGGGCGGAGGGCAGTACTTC. The encoded protein is CASSPEPWTGGGGQYF.

The chain recombines TRBV7-8 with TRBJ2-1; perhaps TRBD2 as D (6 bases). The V gene lost 0 bases and the J gene lost 3 bases, with 18 bases spanning the gap. The CDR3 runs to 18 residues. CDR1 SGHVS and CDR2 FQNEAQ come from the germline V gene. In nucleotides, the CDR3 is TGTGCCAGCAGCTTAGCGAGGTGGGAGGCCGTGGGCTACAATGAGCAGTTCTTC. It specifies CASSLARWEAVGYNEQFF. Complete variable domain (other parts from reference TRBV7-8 and TRBJ2-1): GAGVSQSPRYKVAKRGQDVALRCDPISGHVSLFWYQQALGQGPEFLTYFQNEAQLDKSGLPSDRFFAERPEGSVSTLKIQRTQQEDSAVYLCASSLARWEAVGYNEQFFGPGTRLTVL.

This rearrangement joins TRBV30 to TRBJ1-2, with no clear D. The V end lost 5 bases, the J end lost 0 bases, and 10 bases lay between the germline ends. CDR1 is GTSNPN, CDR2 SVGIG, per germline (reference sequence). The CDR3 sequence is 13 residues long. CDR3 amino acids: CAWSDKANYGYTF. DNA for the CDR3: TGTGCCTGGTCCGACAAAGCTAACTATGGCTACACCTTC.

The rearrangement links TRBV5-1 to TRBJ1-4, with TRBD1 as a possible D gene (5 bases). V was shortened by 0 bases and J by 8 bases, with 5 bases between the two germline ends. This CDR3 region has 12 residues. Per germline, CDR1 SGHRS and CDR2 YFSETQ. The CDR3 DNA reads TGCGCCAGCAGCTTGGGGGGCGAAAAACTGTTTTTT. Protein: CASSLGGEKLFF. Drawing the rest from reference TRBV5-1 and TRBJ1-4, the complete variable domain is KAGVTQTPRYLIKTRGQQVTLSCSPISGHRSVSWYQQTPGQGLQFLFEYFSETQRNKGNFPGRFSGRQFSNSRSEMNVSTLELGDSALYLCASSLGGEKLFFGSGTQLSVL.

J is TRBJ2-7 and V is TRBV20-1, with D unresolved. CDR1 and CDR2 (germline): DFQATT, SNEGSKA (reference sequence). The CDR3 sequence is 13 residues long. Trimming removed 3 bases from V and 5 bases from J, with 14 bases in between. The CDR3 protein is CSASIPAQDEQYF. Here the CDR3 DNA reads TGCAGTGCTAGTATACCCGCCCAGGACGAGCAGTACTTC.

The rearrangement links TRBV20-1 to TRBJ1-5; 8 bases fit TRBD1. Germline V gene lookup returns CDR1 DFQATT and CDR2 SNEGSKA (reference sequence). The CDR3 extends over 13 amino acids. The V and J ends lost 3 bases and 5 bases, in that order; junction bases with no gene match: 3. The CDR3 sequence is CSASPTGDQPQHF. CDR3 in DNA: TGCAGTGCTAGTCCGACAGGGGATCAGCCCCAGCATTTT.

CDR3 loop: CASSIGARQAYEQYF. The DNA of the CDR3 is TGTGCCAGTAGTATAGGGGCGAGACAGGCGTACGAGCAGTACTTC. The chain couples TRBV19 to TRBJ2-7, with a tentative D call TRBD1 (6 bases). Trimming pared 1 base from V and 4 bases from J, leaving 14 bases between. The germline V gene has CDR1 LNHDA and CDR2 SQIVND (reference sequence). The CDR3 sequence is 15 residues long. The variable domain in full, with the rest retrieved from reference TRBV19 and TRBJ2-7, is DGGITQSPKYLFRKEGQNVTLSCEQNLNHDAMYWYRQDPGQGLRLIYYSQIVNDFQKGDIAEGYSVSREKKESFPLTVTSAQKNPTAFYLCASSIGARQAYEQYFGPGTRLTVT.

The chain is built from TRBV7-2 and TRBJ2-2; unclear D gene. The CDR3 loop spans 13 amino acids. The V gene's germline CDR1 is SGHTA and CDR2 FQGNSA. With 5 bases removed from V and 10 bases from J, the gap between germline ends came to 14 bases. The CDR3 DNA sequence: TGTGCCAGCAGCCGACCCGAGCGAACGGAGCTGTTTTTT. It is translated as CASSRPERTELFF.

The gene calls are TRBV7-9 and TRBJ1-2; 7 bases agree with TRBD1. CDR1 and CDR2 from the germline V gene are SEHNR and FQNEAQ (reference sequence). The trim removed 6 bases at V and 2 bases at J, leaving 9 bases unmatched. CDR3 size: 15 residues. The CDR3 loop reads CASSTTGTVNYGYTF. In DNA, the CDR3 is TGTGCCAGCAGTACAACCGGGACAGTCAACTATGGCTACACCTTC.

This clone appeared once. The J gene is TRBJ2-2, the V gene TRBV11-3; 8 bases align to TRBD1. CDR3 length: 15 residues. J gave up 1 base and V 4 bases, and 2 bases lay outside the gene matches. Looked up from germline, CDR1 is SGHNT and CDR2 is YENEEA. CDR3 protein: CASSSGQGNTGELFF. The CDR3 bases are TGTGCCAGCAGCTCTGGACAGGGGAACACCGGGGAGCTGTTTTTT.

The rearrangement links TRBV13 to TRBJ2-1; a possible D gene is TRBD1 (6 bases). The CDR3 spans 17 residues. Trimming cost V 2 bases and J 0 bases, with 14 bases left between them. Germline V lookup: CDR1 PRHDT, CDR2 FYEKMQ (reference sequence). This chain's CDR3 is CASSLFTGMGSYNEQFF. CDR3 nucleotides: TGTGCCAGCAGCTTATTTACAGGGATGGGCTCCTACAATGAGCAGTTCTTC.

The rearrangement links TRBV6-2 or TRBV6-3 to TRBJ1-2, with 7 bases matching TRBD1. In germline, CDR1 is MNHEY, CDR2 SVGEGT. The CDR3 loop spans 15 amino acids. The ends lost 4 bases at V and 2 bases at J; junction bases unmatched: 7. The CDR3 sequence: CASSFTGTANYGYTF. The CDR3, as DNA: TGTGCCAGCAGTTTCACCGGGACAGCGAACTATGGCTACACCTTC.

The chain carries TRBV5-1 and TRBJ2-7, with a weak D call TRBD1 (6 bases). CDR3 size: 12 residues. Per germline, CDR1 SGHRS and CDR2 YFSETQ. Between the trimmed V and J ends, which lost 4 bases and 6 bases, there was a span of 11 bases. CDR3 nucleotides: TGCGCCAGCAGCATGACAGGCCCCGAGCAGTACTTC. Translated, it gives CASSMTGPEQYF.

The chain carries TRBV5-1 and TRBJ1-3; D gene unclear. Germline CDR1 and CDR2: SGHRS and YFSETQ. The CDR3 totals 13 residues. V lost 4 bases and J lost 0, with 5 bases in between. CDR3 DNA sequence: TGCGCCAGCAGCCCCCTCTCTGGAAACACCATATATTTT. Its translation is CASSPLSGNTIYF.

CDR3 DNA: TGTGCCAGCAGCGACCGGGACTACAATGAGCAGTTCTTC. Its protein is CASSDRDYNEQFF. The chain carries TRBV7-9 and TRBJ2-1; tentative D call: TRBD2 (5 bases). Deletions cut 5 bases from V and 3 bases from J, with 8 bases between. In germline, CDR1 is SEHNR, CDR2 FQNEAQ (reference sequence). CDR3 length: 13 amino acids.

The chain joins TRBV6-4 to TRBJ2-3, with 7 nucleotides matching TRBD2. Per germline, CDR1 MRHNA and CDR2 SNTAGT. V lost 8 bases and J lost 0; bases outside the gene matches: 11. The CDR3 totals 16 residues. CDR3 bases: TGTGCCAGCGGCCGTGAGCGGGGCCCTAGCACAGATACGCAGTATTTT. Its protein product is CASGRERGPSTDTQYF.

The genes are TRBV4-1 and TRBJ2-1; 9 nucleotides line up with TRBD2. CDR3 length: 15 residues. The germline V gene has CDR1 MGHRA and CDR2 YSYEKL. After removal of 5 bases from V and 7 bases from J, the junction contained 9 bases not matched to a gene. CDR3 loop: CASSWTSEGRNEQFF. In DNA form, the CDR3 reads TGCGCCAGCAGCTGGACTAGCGAGGGGCGGAATGAGCAGTTCTTC.